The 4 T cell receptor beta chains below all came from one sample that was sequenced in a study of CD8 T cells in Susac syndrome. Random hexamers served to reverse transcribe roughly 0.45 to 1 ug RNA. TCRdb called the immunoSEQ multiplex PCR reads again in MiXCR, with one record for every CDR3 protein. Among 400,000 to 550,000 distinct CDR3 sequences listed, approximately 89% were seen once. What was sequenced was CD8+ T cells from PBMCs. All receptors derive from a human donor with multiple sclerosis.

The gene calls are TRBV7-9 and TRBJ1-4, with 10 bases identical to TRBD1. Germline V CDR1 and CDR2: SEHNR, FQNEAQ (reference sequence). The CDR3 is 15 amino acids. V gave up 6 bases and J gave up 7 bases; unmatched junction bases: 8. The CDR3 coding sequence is TGTGCCAGCAGGTCAATGACAGGGGGCCTTGAAAAACTGTTTTTT. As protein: CASRSMTGGLEKLFF.

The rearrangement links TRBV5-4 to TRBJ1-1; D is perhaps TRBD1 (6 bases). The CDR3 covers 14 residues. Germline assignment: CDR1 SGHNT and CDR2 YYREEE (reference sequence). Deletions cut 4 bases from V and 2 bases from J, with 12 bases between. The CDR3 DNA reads TGTGCCAGCAGCGCACAGGGTTCTAACACTGAAGCTTTCTTT. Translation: CASSAQGSNTEAFF.

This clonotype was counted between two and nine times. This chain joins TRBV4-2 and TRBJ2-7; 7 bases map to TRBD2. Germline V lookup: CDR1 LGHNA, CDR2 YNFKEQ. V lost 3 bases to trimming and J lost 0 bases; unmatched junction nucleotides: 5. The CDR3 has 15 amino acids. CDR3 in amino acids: CASSQFTGGSYEQYF. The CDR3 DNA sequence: TGTGCCAGCAGCCAGTTCACGGGGGGCTCCTACGAGCAGTACTTC.

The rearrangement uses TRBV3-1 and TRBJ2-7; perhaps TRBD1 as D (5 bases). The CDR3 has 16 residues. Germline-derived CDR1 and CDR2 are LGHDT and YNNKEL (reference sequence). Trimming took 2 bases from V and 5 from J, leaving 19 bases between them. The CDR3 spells CASSQPGLTGSDEQYF. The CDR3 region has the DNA TGTGCCAGCAGCCAACCAGGGCTTACGGGCTCTGACGAGCAGTACTTC.